Presented here are 6 T cell receptor beta chains from one specimen sequenced in a study of T-cell reconstitution after alpha-beta-depleted transplantation in children. Unique molecular identifiers were incorporated when the TCRbeta library was constructed. TCRdb re-called the PCR reads with MiXCR, one entry per CDR3 protein. The sample contains a few hundred thousand distinct CDR3 sequences, 9.5% to 15% of which appear only once. The material sequenced was PBMCs from the stem cell graft donor, taken from the stem cell graft. Receptors were obtained from a human donor who donated a stem cell graft to a child with combined immunodeficiency.

CDR3 sequence (DNA): TGTGCCAGCACTGGACTAGGTACGCAGTATTTT. This sequence encodes CASTGLGTQYF. The V gene is TRBV6-5, the J gene TRBJ2-3, with TRBD2 matching over 7 bases. The germline V gene has CDR1 MNHEY and CDR2 SVGAGI. Losses at the gene ends were 7 bases for V and 8 bases for J; bases not matched to a gene: 3. The CDR3 length is 11 residues.

This clonotype came up many times. The V gene is TRBV12-3 or TRBV12-4, the J gene TRBJ2-1; TRBD2 might be the D (5 bases). V dropped 3 bases and J dropped 3 bases, with 12 bases sitting between them. The CDR3 runs 15 residues. CDR3: CASSFATSFYNEQFF. CDR3 nucleotide sequence: TGTGCCAGCAGTTTCGCCACTAGTTTCTACAATGAGCAGTTCTTC.

This clonotype was counted ten times or more. CDR3 DNA sequence: TGCAGTGCTAGAGAAGCGAAAGAGACCCAGTACTTC. Protein product: CSAREAKETQYF. This chain connects TRBV20-1 to TRBJ2-5, with D unclear. The germline V gene has CDR1 DFQATT and CDR2 SNEGSKA (reference sequence). This CDR3 comprises 12 residues. V shed 0 bases and J shed 3 bases, with 5 bases lying between them.

At least ten counts were recorded for this clonotype. The chain recombines TRBV29-1 with TRBJ2-1; TRBD2 aligns across 13 bases. V was clipped by 6 bases and J by 4 bases; unmatched bases: 6. This CDR3 contains 15 residues. The germline V gene has CDR1 SQVTM and CDR2 ANQGSEA. CDR3 coding DNA: TGCAGCGTGGCTGGACTAGCGGGAGAGTACAATGAGCAGTTCTTC. It yields the protein CSVAGLAGEYNEQFF.

Many counts were recorded for this clonotype. This chain links TRBV12-3 or TRBV12-4 with TRBJ1-2; D is undetermined. V was trimmed by 1 base and J by 3 bases, leaving 9 bases between them. The CDR3 is 14 residues long. CDR3 residues: CASSLVGGHYGYTF. CDR3 bases: TGTGCCAGCAGTTTAGTAGGAGGCCACTATGGCTACACCTTC.

This clonotype was recorded many times. The chain couples TRBV6-5 to TRBJ2-3; 7 bases align to TRBD1. The CDR3 spans 15 residues. Germline V gene data show CDR1 as MNHEY and CDR2 as SVGAGI. J was trimmed by 2 bases and V by 4 bases; bases with no gene match: 6. The CDR3 DNA reads TGTGCCAGCAGTTCCCCGGGACAGCCCACAGATACGCAGTATTTT. Protein sequence: CASSSPGQPTDTQYF.